Reported below is one T cell receptor beta chain. Its antigen is unidentified. The sample originates from a study of cytomegalovirus exposure and HLA in healthy donors. Study-wide points: In a later analysis, most CMV-associated TCR beta chains appeared HLA-restricted. Among the sequence variants, a highly shared cluster was likely an artifact of sequencing. A link between a missense DCLRE1C variant and TCR beta V- and J-gene trimming emerged from a later analysis.

CDR3 size: 13 residues. Trimming took 6 bases from V and 1 from J, leaving 9 bases between them. Germline V gene data show CDR1 as MDHEN and CDR2 as SYDVKM. The PCR used 60 Vbeta and 13 Jbeta primers. TCRdb keeps only in-frame clones here, not all; method: immunoSEQ multiplex PCR. The sample lists about 160,000 clones, roughly 80% occurring once. The J gene is TRBJ1-2, the V gene TRBV28; D is unclear. The sequence was obtained from a man aged 40-50 years in good health and CMV-seronegative. The sequenced sample was PBMCs. CDR3 loop: CASRISLNYGYTF. CDR3 DNA sequence: TGTGCCAGCAGAATCTCCCTTAACTATGGCTACACCTTC.